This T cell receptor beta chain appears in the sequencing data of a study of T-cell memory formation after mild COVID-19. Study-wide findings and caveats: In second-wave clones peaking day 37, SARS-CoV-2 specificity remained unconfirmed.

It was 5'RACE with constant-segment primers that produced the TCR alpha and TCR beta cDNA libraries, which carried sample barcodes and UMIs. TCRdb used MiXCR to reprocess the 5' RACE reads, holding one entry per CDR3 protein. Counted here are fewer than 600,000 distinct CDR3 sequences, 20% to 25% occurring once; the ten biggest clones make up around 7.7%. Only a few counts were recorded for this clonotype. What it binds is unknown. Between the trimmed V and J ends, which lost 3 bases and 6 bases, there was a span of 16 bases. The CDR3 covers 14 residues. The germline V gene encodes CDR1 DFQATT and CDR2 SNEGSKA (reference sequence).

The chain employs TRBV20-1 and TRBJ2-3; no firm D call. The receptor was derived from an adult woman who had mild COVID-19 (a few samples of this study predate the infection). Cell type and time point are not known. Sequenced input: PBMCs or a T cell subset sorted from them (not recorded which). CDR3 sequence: CSARVFSPADTQYF. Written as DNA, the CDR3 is TGCAGTGCTAGGGTGTTTTCTCCAGCGGATACGCAGTATTTT.